The rows below give T cell receptor beta chains drawn from one sample of a study of cytomegalovirus exposure and HLA in healthy donors. Clones were sequenced by immunoSEQ multiplex PCR, and TCRdb holds only the in-frame ones, with some missing. The sample records 150,000 to 200,000 clones, roughly 77% being singletons. The sequencing sample was made of PBMCs. Receptors originate from a woman aged 50 to 60 in good health and CMV-seronegative. Both conserved end residues are part of each CDR3. Fields, in order: D gene, J gene, clone size, V gene, CDR3 protein, CDR3 DNA. A D gene is named only where the DNA matches it firmly. Clone size is not always given. Where it is, it says once, few, many or a class for expanded clones.

TRBD1	TRBJ2-1	.	TRBV9	CASSPRDRSYNEQFF	TGTGCCAGCAGCCCCCGGGACAGGAGTTACAATGAGCAGTTCTTC
.	TRBJ2-1	.	TRBV5-8	CASSLEIAANEQFF	TGTGCCAGCAGCTTGGAGATAGCGGCCAATGAGCAGTTCTTC
.	TRBJ2-7	.	TRBV4-3	CASSQGAFAYEQYF	TGCGCCAGCAGCCAAGGTGCGTTTGCCTACGAGCAGTACTTC
.	TRBJ1-2	.	TRBV2	CASSVEVYGYTF	TGTGCCAGCAGTGTGGAGGTATATGGCTACACCTTC
TRBD1	TRBJ1-1	few	TRBV15	CATSSDPGQGEFF	TGTGCCACCAGCAGCGACCCGGGACAGGGGGAGTTCTTT
.	TRBJ2-7	few	TRBV21-1	CASSPVGGRAYEQYF	TGTGCCAGCAGCCCGGTAGGGGGGAGGGCCTACGAGCAGTACTTC
.	TRBJ2-1	.	TRBV7-2	CASSLAAAGISSYNEQFF	TGTGCCAGCAGCTTAGCTGCAGCGGGTATAAGCTCCTACAATGAGCAGTTCTTC
TRBD2	TRBJ2-7	.	TRBV5-4	CASSSLAGGVGEQYF	TGTGCCAGCAGCTCACTAGCGGGTGGAGTAGGCGAGCAGTACTTC
.	TRBJ1-3	.	TRBV15	CATSRDRRQFSGNTIYF	TGTGCCACCAGCAGAGATCGGAGGCAGTTCTCTGGAAACACCATATATTTT
.	TRBJ1-2	.	TRBV14	CASSQRVLYGYTF	TGTGCCAGCAGCCAACGGGTCCTCTATGGCTACACCTTC
TRBD2	TRBJ2-5	.	TRBV19	CASSMVAGGPQTQYF	TGTGCCAGTAGTATGGTAGCGGGAGGGCCGCAGACCCAGTACTTC
.	TRBJ1-1	.	TRBV4-1	CASSQAEGLNTEAFF	TGCGCCAGCAGCCAAGCTGAGGGATTGAACACTGAAGCTTTCTTT
.	TRBJ2-7	few	TRBV4-1	CASSQGGSSYEQYF	TGCGCCAGCAGCCAAGGAGGGTCTTCGTACGAGCAGTACTTC
.	TRBJ2-1	few	TRBV7-9	CASSLDLSWGGGSDNEQFF	TGTGCCAGCAGCTTAGACCTCAGTTGGGGAGGTGGGAGCGACAATGAGCAGTTCTTC
.	TRBJ1-1	.	TRBV4-3	CASSHAGFMNTEAFF	TGCGCCAGCAGCCATGCGGGATTCATGAACACTGAAGCTTTCTTT
.	TRBJ1-2	.	TRBV29-1	CSAGRGEGYGYTF	TGCAGCGCCGGACGGGGGGAAGGGTATGGCTACACCTTC
.	TRBJ2-7	.	TRBV12-5	CASGLFREGEQYF	TGTGCTAGTGGTTTGTTCAGGGAAGGCGAGCAGTACTTC